This T cell receptor (beta chain) was recorded in a study of cytomegalovirus exposure and HLA in healthy donors (dated by TCRdb to about 2017). Looking at the study overall: An earlier analysis of a few hundred of the donors reported 276 Gb of sequence data and 117 million unique TCR beta sequences obtained from about 200 million T cells. Because of strong linkage in the cohort, a few DR-DQ haplotypes were treated as single units for association and clustering. A later genetic analysis used genome-wide SNP genotypes for about three fifths of the 666 donors, treating that subset as a discovery cohort. The aim of the study was to test whether cataloging public T cell receptors could identify signatures of past pathogen exposure. Using immunosequencing, the study profiled T cell repertoires from 500 to 800 subjects and related those repertoires to cytomegalovirus serostatus. On average, roughly 240,000 unique TCR beta nucleotide sequences were sequenced per donor among a few hundred genotyped donors of the cohort, with roughly 18% of those sequences being non-productive. To predict cytomegalovirus infection status, the study combined high-throughput TCR immunosequencing, statistical association of individual TCRs with disease status, and machine learning. A separate validation cohort of over a hundred different subjects was used in addition to the roughly 620-subject first cohort. Among the roughly 430 genotyped donors, roughly 80% belonged to the genetic ancestry cluster associated with self-reported Caucasian donors. An early release that covered some 630 HLA-typed donors contained about 300 gigabases of sequencing data and 85 million to 100 million unique TCR sequences. Typing coverage varied by locus: about 620-630 donors for A, B, C, DRB1 and DQB1; roughly 520 for DQA1; over 600 for DPA1; roughly 450 for DPB1. An earlier analysis of several hundred of the donors applied high-throughput TCR beta sequencing to assess whether each TCR beta V gene segment acted as functional or pseudogenic. The later analysis used no new phenotypic data to find candidate immune exposures, relying instead on TCR beta sequences and their occurrence across donors. In a later analysis, previously published TCR beta repertoires from hundreds of donors were re-analyzed and high-resolution HLA genotyping was added so that TCR occurrence patterns could be studied. HLA typing included class I and class II loci at four-digit resolution. Donor age, sex, ethnicity and CMV serostatus were collected together with the repertoire data. Every repertoire in the discovery cohort had been generated on one and the same sequencing platform. General study outcomes and caveats: In a later analysis, TCR association rates were found to vary across HLA loci, with the most associated TCRs seen for DRB1 alleles and the fewest for HLA-C alleles. A later genetic analysis associated a missense DCLRE1C variant with V-gene and J-gene trimming of TCR beta chains, and an independent cohort replicated the association. A later analysis found that HLA-associated TCR beta chains were more clonally expanded and had lower generation probabilities than equally common non-associated chains. Sequencing depth was assumed to be roughly uniform across donors in the presence/absence analyses, though that assumption may not hold. In a later genetic analysis, fewer N-insertions in productive TCRs were reported among donors in an Asian-associated ancestry cluster than the roughly 710-donor mean. Most TCR sequences were seen in very few donors, while some public TCRs were found in many individuals. According to the authors, the approach could potentially be generalized to other disease states and immunological phenotypes. About 17 rarely observed V segments, including chromosome 9 orphons, were excluded from the earlier analysis of a few hundred of the donors because counts were too low. Some IMGT-functional V segments, including TRBV6-2 and TRBV6-3, could not be told apart with the 87-base-pair reads, so those segments were excluded. According to a later analysis, most CMV-associated TCR beta chains appeared to be HLA-restricted, and the HLA associations seemed to be driven largely by CMV exposure. Correlated functional status among segregating V segments might be attributable to linkage disequilibrium, but an unknown experimental factor could not be ruled out. A further reported finding was that TCR beta sequences accurately predicted the HLA-A and HLA-B alleles for most subjects in the first cohort. An earlier analysis of approximately 500 of the donors showed that most TCR beta V segments appeared in productive rearrangements either about 87% or about 30% of the time, which broadly matched IMGT annotations. In both the original and validation cohorts, the classifier was reported to diagnose cytomegalovirus status with high specificity and sensitivity. Because some donors lacked HLA typing at each locus, the association tests relied only on the typed subset. In vitro tests confirmed that three of the cytomegalovirus-associated TCR beta chains recognize cytomegalovirus antigens. A later analysis associated approximately 17,000 TCR beta sequences with specific HLA alleles at a false discovery rate of 0.05. Only TCR beta chains were sequenced in this cohort, and the absence of alpha or paired-chain data limited detectable features. CMV serostatus was the only immune exposure information available for the cohort. A cluster of highly shared sequence variants was judged likely to represent a technical artifact of the sequencing pipeline. A total of fewer than 200 TCR beta chains were listed by the study as associated with cytomegalovirus. According to a later analysis, parvovirus B19, influenza, CMV and Epstein-Barr virus appeared linked to several top co-occurrence clusters. Strong co-occurrence of HLA alleles, especially DR and DQ, made assigning TCR associations to individual alleles difficult.

The cohort was made up of roughly 670 healthy bone marrow donors. All cohort members were sampled while nominally healthy, although unrecorded immune exposures were likely present. The donor was CMV seropositive and belonged to the group of 250 to 350 seropositive cohort members. A peripheral blood sample was provided by each donor, and peripheral blood mononuclear cells were used for TCR beta sequencing. The Qiagen DNeasy Blood Extraction Kit was used to extract genomic DNA from the blood cell samples. V is pared back by 8 bases and J by 0 bases, with 11 bases lying between the germline termini. CDR1 SEHNR and CDR2 FQNEAQ are derived from the germline V gene (reference sequence). From the cysteine through the phenylalanine, the CDR3 covers 13 amino acids. Only the CDR3 DNA stays, 39 bases, in frame from base 1. In regard to this clone: This receptor's antigen is unknown. Base qualities are not recorded, but no much larger clone differs from it by a single base.

Preparation of the library involved the immunoSEQ multiplex PCR assay. For the multiplex PCR, a mixture combining 60 forward primers for TCR Vbeta segments and 13 reverse primers for TCR Jbeta segments was used. Amplification of the CDR3 region of rearranged TCR beta genes was performed with a multiplex PCR assay on genomic DNA. Amplified TCR beta libraries were sequenced as 87-base-pair reads on the Illumina HiSeq System. Per the authors' processing: A later analysis tallied around 82 million unique TCR beta chains across the 666 repertoires, and approximately 12 million of those chains were shared by two or more donors. Raw reads were error-corrected and collapsed into unique sequences by a nearest-neighbor algorithm in which closely related sequences were merged to remove PCR and sequencing errors. V, D and J gene segments were assigned by aligning CDR3 sequences to IMGT reference sequences. For a sequence to be retained, a match of at least six nucleotides to both a V gene segment and a J gene segment was required. Rearrangements were called productive when the CDR3 lacked stop codons and stayed in frame with V and J; all others were non-productive. Following IMGT convention, CDR3 was defined as the stretch from the second conserved V-encoded cysteine up to the conserved J-encoded phenylalanine. The earlier analysis of 500 to 750 of the donors excluded any sequence lacking an unambiguous match to a single V gene segment. In an earlier analysis of around 600 of the donors, V segments were called functional above 56.7% productive rearrangements and were called segregating when the between-donor standard deviation exceeded 5%. To diagnose cytomegalovirus status from the catalog of TCR beta chain sequences, a statistical classification framework was built. In a later analysis, TCR nucleotide sequences were compared against IMGT/GENE-DB human TR gene sequences so that V and J genes could be assigned. The TCRdist pipeline was used in a later analysis to assign CDR3 sequences and most-parsimonious VDJ recombination scenarios. In a later analysis, every TCR beta chain was defined by the combination of its CDR3 amino acid sequence and its V-gene family, and reads without a unique V-gene family were dropped. A later analysis removed 500 to 600 highly shared, low-generation-probability nucleotide sequences to deal with suspected cross-contamination and a sequencing artifact. A later analysis calculated a clonal expansion index for each public chain from normalized within-repertoire ranks of inferred template counts. Generation probabilities in a later analysis came from a VDJ recombination model fitted to out-of-frame rearrangements, and those results were checked against IGoR. In a later analysis, TCR-TCR, TCR-HLA and TCR-CMV co-occurrence was scored with hypergeometric tests, and a repertoire-size bias correction was applied to TCR pairs. False discovery rates were estimated in a later analysis by permuting HLA or CMV assignments 20 times. In a later analysis, co-occurring TCRs were grouped with DBSCAN, and TCRdist sequence similarity was added when clustering was performed within HLA-allele-positive subsets. For co-occurrence clustering, repertoires with fewer than 30,000 or more than 120,000 public chains were excluded, along with about five repertoires with anomalous nucleotide sharing. TCRdb obtained this table from immuneACCESS and retained in-frame rearrangements with V and J assigned. These tables miss some clones; where compared with another copy, unresolved V genes account for less than half of the shortfall, and the remainder is unexplained. V and J calls and clone size come straight from that table; D and trimming were deduced from the DNA. Across this sample there are about 170,000 clones, with roughly two thirds seen only once. The ten largest clonotypes hold roughly 5.2% of the sample.

This sequence originates from a young woman in good health and CMV-seropositive. The sample taken for sequencing was PBMCs. The receptor chain draws on TRBV7-9 and TRBJ2-7, and the D gene may be TRBD2, 6 bases matching. In nucleotide form, the sequence is TGTGCCAGCCGTGCGGGGAGCTCCTACGAGCAGTACTTC. This gives the protein CASRAGSSYEQYF. Joined to the reference TRBV7-9 and TRBJ2-7 proteins, this CDR3 gives the full variable domain: DTGVSQNPRHKITKRGQNVTFRCDPISEHNRLYWYRQTLGQGPEFLTYFQNEAQLEKSRLLSDRFSAERPKGSFSTLEIQRTEQGDSAMYLCASRAGSSYEQYFGPGTRLTVT.